This T cell receptor (beta chain) was identified during a study of blood T cells in healthy people across ages. Notes on the study in general: Unsorted PBMCs ruled out conclusive naive versus antigen-experienced comparison.

It was with a sample-barcoded 5' primer and a J-beta primer mix that a second PCR of roughly 7 to 12 cycles was run. Sequencing of every sample gave 2.5 million or more CDR3-containing paired-end reads. Each CDR3 protein is one row after TCRdb ran MiXCR on the 5' RACE reads. The data contain 750,000 to 950,000 distinct CDR3 sequences, 53% of them singletons. The germline V gene has CDR1 SNHLY and CDR2 FYNNEI. This CDR3 contains 12 residues. The V gene lost 6 bases and the J gene lost 10 bases, with 13 bases spanning the gap. Note on this clonotype: As yet, its antigen is unknown.

This receptor was taken from a man aged 80 or over in good health. The V and J genes are TRBV2 and TRBJ2-1, with D uncertain. Specimen: blood. CDR3 loop: CASRSDQREQFF. The CDR3 DNA sequence: TGTGCCAGCAGGTCTGATCAACGGGAGCAGTTCTTC.